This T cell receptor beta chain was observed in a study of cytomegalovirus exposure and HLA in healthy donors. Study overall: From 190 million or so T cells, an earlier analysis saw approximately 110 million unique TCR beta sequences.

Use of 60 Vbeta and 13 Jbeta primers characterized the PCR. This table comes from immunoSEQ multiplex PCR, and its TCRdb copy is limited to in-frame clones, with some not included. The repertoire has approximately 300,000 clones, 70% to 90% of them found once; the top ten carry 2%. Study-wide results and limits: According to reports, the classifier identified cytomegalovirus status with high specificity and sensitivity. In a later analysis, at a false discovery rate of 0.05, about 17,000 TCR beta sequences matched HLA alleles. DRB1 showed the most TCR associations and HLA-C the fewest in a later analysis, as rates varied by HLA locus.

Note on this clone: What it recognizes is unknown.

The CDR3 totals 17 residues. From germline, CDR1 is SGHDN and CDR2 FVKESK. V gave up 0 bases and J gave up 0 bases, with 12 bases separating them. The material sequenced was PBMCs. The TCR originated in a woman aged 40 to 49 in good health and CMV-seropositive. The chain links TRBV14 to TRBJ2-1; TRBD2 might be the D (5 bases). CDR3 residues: CASSQDHGGLSYNEQFF. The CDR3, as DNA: TGTGCCAGCAGCCAAGATCATGGAGGTCTCTCCTACAATGAGCAGTTCTTC.